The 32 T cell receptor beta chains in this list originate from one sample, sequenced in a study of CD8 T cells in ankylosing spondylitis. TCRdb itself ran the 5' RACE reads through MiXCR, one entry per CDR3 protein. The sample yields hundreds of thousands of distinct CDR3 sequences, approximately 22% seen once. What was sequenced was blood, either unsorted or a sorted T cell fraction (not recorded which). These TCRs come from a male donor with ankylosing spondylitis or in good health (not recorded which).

This CDR3 is CASSQDRGGARPLHF. CDR3 coding DNA: TGCGCCAGCAGCCAAGATCGCGGGGGCGCAAGGCCCCTCCACTTT. This chain links TRBV4-1 with TRBJ1-6, with a weak D call TRBD1 (6 bases). Germline values: CDR1 MGHRA, CDR2 YSYEKL. V gave up 0 bases and J gave up 13 bases, with 16 bases separating them. This CDR3 comprises 15 residues.

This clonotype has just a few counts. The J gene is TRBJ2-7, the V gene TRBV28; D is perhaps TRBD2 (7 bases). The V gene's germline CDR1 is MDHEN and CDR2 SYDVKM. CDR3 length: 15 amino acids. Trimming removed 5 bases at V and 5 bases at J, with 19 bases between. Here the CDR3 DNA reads TGTGCCAGCAGTCTTGGGGGCGGGCTAGCGGACGAGCAGTACTTC. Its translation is CASSLGGGLADEQYF.

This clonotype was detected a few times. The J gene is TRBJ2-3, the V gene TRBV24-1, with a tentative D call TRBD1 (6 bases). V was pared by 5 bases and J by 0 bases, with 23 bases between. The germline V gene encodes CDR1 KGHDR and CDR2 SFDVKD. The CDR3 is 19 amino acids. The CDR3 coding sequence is TGTGCCACCAGTGCCGCCCTGGCAGGGGACACTGCTAGCACAGATACGCAGTATTTT. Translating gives CATSAALAGDTASTDTQYF.

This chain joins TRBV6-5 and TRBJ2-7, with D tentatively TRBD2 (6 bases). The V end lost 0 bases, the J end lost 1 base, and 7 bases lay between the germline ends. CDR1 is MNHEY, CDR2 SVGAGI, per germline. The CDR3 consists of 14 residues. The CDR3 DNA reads TGTGCCAGCAGTTACTCCAGCGGGTCCTACGAGCAGTACTTC. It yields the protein CASSYSSGSYEQYF.

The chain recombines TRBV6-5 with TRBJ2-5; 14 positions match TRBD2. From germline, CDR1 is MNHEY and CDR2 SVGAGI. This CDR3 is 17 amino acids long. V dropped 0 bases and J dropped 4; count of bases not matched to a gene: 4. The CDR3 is CASSYSGLAGGGETQYF. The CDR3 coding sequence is TGTGCCAGCAGTTACTCAGGACTAGCGGGGGGTGGAGAGACCCAGTACTTC.

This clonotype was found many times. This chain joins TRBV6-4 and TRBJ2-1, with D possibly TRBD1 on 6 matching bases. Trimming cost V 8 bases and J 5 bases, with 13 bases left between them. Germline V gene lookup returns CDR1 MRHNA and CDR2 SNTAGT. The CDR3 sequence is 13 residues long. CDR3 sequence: CASSSGANNEQFF. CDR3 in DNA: TGTGCCAGCTCCTCAGGGGCAAACAATGAGCAGTTCTTC.

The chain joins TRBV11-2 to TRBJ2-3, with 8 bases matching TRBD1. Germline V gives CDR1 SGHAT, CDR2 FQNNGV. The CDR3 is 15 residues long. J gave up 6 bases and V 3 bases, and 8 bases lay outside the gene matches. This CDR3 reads CASSFGSGGVDTQYF. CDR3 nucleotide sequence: TGTGCCAGCAGCTTTGGTTCAGGGGGCGTCGATACGCAGTATTTT. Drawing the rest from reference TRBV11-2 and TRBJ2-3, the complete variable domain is EAGVAQSPRYKIIEKRQSVAFWCNPISGHATLYWYQQILGQGPKLLIQFQNNGVVDDSQLPKDRFSAERLKGVDSTLKIQPAKLEDSAVYLCASSFGSGGVDTQYFGPGTRLTVL.

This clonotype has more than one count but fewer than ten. The CDR3 region is CASSLEPGEWRNTEAFF. CDR3 coding DNA: TGTGCCAGCAGTTTGGAACCGGGCGAGTGGAGGAACACTGAAGCTTTCTTT. The V and J genes are TRBV12-3 or TRBV12-4 and TRBJ1-1; D remains ambiguous. The CDR3 sequence is 17 residues long. Trimming left V 3 bases short and J 1 base short, with 18 bases between.

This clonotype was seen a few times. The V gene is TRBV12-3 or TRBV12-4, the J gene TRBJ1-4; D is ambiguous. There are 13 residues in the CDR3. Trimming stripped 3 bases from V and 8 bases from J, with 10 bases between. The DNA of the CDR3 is TGTGCCAGCAGTTTTTTTCTAGGGGAAAAACTGTTTTTT. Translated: CASSFFLGEKLFF.

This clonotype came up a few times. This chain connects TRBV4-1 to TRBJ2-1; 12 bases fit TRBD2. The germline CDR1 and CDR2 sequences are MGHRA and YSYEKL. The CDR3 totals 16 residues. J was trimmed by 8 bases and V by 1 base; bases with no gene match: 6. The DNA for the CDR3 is TGCGCCAGCAGCCAAGTCCTAGCGGGGGGGCTCCATGAGCAGTTCTTC. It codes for CASSQVLAGGLHEQFF.

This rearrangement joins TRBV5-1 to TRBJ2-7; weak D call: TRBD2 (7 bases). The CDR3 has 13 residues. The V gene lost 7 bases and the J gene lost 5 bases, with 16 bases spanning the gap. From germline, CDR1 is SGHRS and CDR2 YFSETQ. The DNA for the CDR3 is TGCGCCAGCTGGGGGGGGGCGGAGGACGAGCAGTACTTC. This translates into CASWGGAEDEQYF.

The chain's CDR3 is CASSTTGGGEKLFF. The CDR3 DNA sequence: TGTGCCAGCAGCACAACAGGGGGCGGTGAAAAACTGTTTTTT. The chain uses TRBV12-3 or TRBV12-4 and TRBJ1-4; 9 bases fit TRBD1. J was trimmed by 7 bases and V by 6 bases; bases with no gene match: 6. The CDR3 is 14 residues long.

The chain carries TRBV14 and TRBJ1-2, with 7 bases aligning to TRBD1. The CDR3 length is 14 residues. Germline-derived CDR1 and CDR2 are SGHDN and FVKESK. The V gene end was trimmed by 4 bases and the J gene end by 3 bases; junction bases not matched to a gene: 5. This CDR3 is CASSPTQGDYGYTF. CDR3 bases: TGTGCCAGCAGCCCAACGCAGGGGGACTATGGCTACACCTTC.

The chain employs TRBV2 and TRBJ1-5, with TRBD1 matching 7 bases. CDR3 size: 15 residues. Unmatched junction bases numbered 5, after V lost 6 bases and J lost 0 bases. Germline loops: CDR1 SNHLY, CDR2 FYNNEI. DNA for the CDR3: TGTGCCAGCAGAACCGGGACAGTTAGCAATCAGCCCCAGCATTTT. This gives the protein CASRTGTVSNQPQHF.

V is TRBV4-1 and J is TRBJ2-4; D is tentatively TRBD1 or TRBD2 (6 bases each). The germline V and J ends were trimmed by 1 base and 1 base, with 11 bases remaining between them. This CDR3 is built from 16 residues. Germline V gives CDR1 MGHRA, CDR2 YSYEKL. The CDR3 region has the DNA TGCGCCAGCAGCCAAGCGGGGGCACTGGCCAAAAACATTCAGTACTTC. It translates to CASSQAGALAKNIQYF.

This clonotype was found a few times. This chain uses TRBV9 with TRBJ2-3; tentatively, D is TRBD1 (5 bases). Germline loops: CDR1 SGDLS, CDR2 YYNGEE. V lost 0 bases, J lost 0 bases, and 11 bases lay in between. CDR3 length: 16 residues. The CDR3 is CASSVEGYHSTDTQYF. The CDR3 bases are TGTGCCAGCAGCGTAGAGGGGTACCATAGCACAGATACGCAGTATTTT.

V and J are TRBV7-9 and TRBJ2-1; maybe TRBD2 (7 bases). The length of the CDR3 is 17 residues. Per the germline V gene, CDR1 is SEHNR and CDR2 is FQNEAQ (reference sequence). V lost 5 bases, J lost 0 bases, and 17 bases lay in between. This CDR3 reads CASSLPRGGSSYNEQFF. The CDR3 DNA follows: TGTGCCAGCAGCCTCCCAAGGGGGGGGAGCTCCTACAATGAGCAGTTCTTC.

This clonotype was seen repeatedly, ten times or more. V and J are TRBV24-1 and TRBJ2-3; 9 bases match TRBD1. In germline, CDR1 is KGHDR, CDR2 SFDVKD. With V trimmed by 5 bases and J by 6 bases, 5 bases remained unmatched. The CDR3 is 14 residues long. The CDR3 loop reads CATSGRTGADTQYF. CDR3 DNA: TGTGCCACCAGTGGTAGGACAGGGGCCGATACGCAGTATTTT.

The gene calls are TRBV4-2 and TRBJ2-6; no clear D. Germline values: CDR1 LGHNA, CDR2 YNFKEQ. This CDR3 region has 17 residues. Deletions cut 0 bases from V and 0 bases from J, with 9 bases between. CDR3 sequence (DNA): TGTGCCAGCAGCCAAGATCTTGGAGCCTCTGGGGCCAACGTCCTGACTTTC. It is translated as CASSQDLGASGANVLTF.

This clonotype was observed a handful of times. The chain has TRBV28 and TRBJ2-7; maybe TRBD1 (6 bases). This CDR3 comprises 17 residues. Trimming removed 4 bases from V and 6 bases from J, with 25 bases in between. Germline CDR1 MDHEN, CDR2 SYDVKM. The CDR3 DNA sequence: TGTGCCAGCAGTTCCACAGGGTATAGCCTTACCTCCCTCGAGCAGTACTTC. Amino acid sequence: CASSSTGYSLTSLEQYF.

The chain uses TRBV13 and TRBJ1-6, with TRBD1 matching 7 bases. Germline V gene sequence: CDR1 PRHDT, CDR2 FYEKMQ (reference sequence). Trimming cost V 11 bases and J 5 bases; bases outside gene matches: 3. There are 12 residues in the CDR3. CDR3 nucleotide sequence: TGTGCCTCGGGACAGCATAATTCACCCCTCCACTTT. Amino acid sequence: CASGQHNSPLHF.

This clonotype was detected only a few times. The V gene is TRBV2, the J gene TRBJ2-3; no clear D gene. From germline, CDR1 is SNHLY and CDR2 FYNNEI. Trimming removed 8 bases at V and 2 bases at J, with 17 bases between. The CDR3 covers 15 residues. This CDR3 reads CASPAPNLPTDTQYF. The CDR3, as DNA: TGTGCCAGCCCGGCCCCCAATCTCCCCACAGATACGCAGTATTTT. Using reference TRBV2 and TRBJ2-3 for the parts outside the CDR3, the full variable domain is EPEVTQTPSHQVTQMGQEVILRCVPISNHLYFYWYRQILGQKVEFLVSFYNNEISEKSEIFDDQFSVERPDGSNFTLKIRSTKLEDSAMYFCASPAPNLPTDTQYFGPGTRLTVL.

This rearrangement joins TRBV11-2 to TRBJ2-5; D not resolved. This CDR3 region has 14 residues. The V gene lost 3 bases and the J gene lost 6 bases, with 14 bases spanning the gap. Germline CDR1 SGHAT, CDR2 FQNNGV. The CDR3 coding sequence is TGTGCCAGCAGCTTTGGAGAGAGAGGCAAGACCCAGTACTTC. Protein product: CASSFGERGKTQYF.

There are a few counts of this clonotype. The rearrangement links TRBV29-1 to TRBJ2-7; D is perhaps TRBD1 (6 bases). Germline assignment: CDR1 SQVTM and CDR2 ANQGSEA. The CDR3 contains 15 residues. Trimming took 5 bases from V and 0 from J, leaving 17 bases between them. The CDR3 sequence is CSVTAAGQHSYEQYF. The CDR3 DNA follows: TGCAGCGTTACGGCCGCAGGACAGCACTCCTACGAGCAGTACTTC.

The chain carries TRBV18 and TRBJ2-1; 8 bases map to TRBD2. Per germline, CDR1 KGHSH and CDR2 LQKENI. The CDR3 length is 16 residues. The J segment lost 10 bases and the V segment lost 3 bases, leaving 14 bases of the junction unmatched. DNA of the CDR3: TGTGCCAGCTCACCTTGGGCTAGCGGGCGCGAGTTCGAGCAGTTCTTC. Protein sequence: CASSPWASGREFEQFF. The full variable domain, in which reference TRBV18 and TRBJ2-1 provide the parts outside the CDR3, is NAGVMQNPRHLVRRRGQEARLRCSPMKGHSHVYWYRQLPEEGLKFMVYLQKENIIDESGMPKERFSAEFPKEGPSILRIQQVVRGDSAAYFCASSPWASGREFEQFFGPGTRLTVL.

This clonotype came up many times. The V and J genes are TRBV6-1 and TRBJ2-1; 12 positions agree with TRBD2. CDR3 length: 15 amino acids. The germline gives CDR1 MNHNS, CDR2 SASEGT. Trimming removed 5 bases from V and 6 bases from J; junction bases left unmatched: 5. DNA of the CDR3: TGTGCCAGCAGTCCCCTAGCGGGGGGGCCCAATGAGCAGTTCTTC. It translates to CASSPLAGGPNEQFF.

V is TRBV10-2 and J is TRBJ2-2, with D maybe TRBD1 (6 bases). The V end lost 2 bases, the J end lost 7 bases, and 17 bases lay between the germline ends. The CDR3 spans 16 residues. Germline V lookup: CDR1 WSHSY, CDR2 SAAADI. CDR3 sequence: CASSEGGRIQRGELFF. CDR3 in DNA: TGCGCCAGCAGTGAGGGGGGCAGGATTCAGCGCGGGGAGCTGTTTTTT.

CDR3 amino acids: CSALEDRQETQYF. The CDR3 nucleotides are TGCAGTGCCCTTGAGGACAGGCAAGAGACCCAGTACTTC. V gene TRBV20-1 combines with J gene TRBJ2-5, with 7 bases matching TRBD1. The CDR3 has 13 residues. V was pared by 6 bases and J by 2 bases, with 6 bases of the junction left unmatched. CDR1 is DFQATT and CDR2 is SNEGSKA in the germline V gene (reference sequence).

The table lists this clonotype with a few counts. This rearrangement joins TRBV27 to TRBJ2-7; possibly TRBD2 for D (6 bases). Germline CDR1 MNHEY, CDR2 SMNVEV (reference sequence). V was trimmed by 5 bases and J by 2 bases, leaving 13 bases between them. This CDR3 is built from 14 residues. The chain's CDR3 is CASSATRWAYEQYF. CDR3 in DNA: TGTGCCAGCAGTGCGACTAGGTGGGCCTACGAGCAGTACTTC.

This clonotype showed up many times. The CDR3 nucleotides are TGCGCCAGCAGTGATGGGGGAGCTAACTATGGCTACACCTTC. It translates to CASSDGGANYGYTF. The chain recombines TRBV10-2 with TRBJ1-2; a possible D gene is TRBD1 (5 bases). Trimming removed 3 bases from V and 0 bases from J, with 8 bases in between. In germline, CDR1 is WSHSY, CDR2 SAAADI. There are 14 residues in the CDR3.

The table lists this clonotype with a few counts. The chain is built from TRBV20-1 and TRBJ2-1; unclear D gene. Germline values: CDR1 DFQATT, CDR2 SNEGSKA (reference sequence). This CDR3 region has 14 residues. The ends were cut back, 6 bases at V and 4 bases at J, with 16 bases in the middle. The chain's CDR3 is CSAPGRIGYNEQFF. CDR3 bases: TGCAGTGCGCCAGGTCGCATCGGGTACAATGAGCAGTTCTTC.

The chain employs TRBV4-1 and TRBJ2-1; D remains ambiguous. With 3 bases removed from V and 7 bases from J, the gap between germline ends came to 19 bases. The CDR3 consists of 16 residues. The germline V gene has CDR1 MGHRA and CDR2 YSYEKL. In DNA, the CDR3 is TGCGCCAGCAGCCACCGGACGGATCCTTTTTGGAATGAGCAGTTCTTC. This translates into CASSHRTDPFWNEQFF.